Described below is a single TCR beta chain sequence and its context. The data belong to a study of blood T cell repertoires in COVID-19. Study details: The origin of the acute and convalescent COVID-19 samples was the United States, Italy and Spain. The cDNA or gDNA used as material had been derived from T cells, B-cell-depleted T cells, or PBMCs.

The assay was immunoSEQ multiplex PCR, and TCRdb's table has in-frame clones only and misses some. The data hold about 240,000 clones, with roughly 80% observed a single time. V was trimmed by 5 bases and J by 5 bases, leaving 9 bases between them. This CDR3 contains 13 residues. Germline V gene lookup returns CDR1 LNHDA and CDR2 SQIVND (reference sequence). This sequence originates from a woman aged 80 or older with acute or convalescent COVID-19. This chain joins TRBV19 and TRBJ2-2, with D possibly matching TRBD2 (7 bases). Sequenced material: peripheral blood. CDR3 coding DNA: TGTGCCAGTAGTGGGAGGGGGACCGGGGAGCTGTTTTTT. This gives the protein CASSGRGTGELFF.